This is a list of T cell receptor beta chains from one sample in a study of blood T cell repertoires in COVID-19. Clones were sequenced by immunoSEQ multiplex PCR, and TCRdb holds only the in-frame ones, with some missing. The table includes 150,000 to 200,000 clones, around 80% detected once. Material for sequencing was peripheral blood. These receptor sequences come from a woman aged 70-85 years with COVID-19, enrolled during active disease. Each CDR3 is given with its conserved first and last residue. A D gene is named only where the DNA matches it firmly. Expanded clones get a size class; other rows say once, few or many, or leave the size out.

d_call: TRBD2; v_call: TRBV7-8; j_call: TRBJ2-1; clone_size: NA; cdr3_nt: TGTGCCAGCAGCTTAAGGGGACTAGTGGGGGGCAATGAGCAGTTCTTC; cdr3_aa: CASSLRGLVGGNEQFF
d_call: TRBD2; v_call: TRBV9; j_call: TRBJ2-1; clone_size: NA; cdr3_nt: TGTGCCAGCAGCGCGAGCGGGATCGGGAGCAATGAGCAGTTCTTC; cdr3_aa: CASSASGIGSNEQFF
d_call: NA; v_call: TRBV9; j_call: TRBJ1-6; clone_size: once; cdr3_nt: TGTGCCAGCAGCGTAGAGGCAGGGAGGAGTTCACCCCTCCACTTT; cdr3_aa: CASSVEAGRSSPLHF
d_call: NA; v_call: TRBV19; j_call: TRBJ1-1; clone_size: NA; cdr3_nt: TGTGCCACACGCTCCGGGACACTACCTTGGGGCACTGAAGCTTTCTTT; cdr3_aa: CATRSGTLPWGTEAFF
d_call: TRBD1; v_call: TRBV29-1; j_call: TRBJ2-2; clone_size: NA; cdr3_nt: TGCAGCGTTGCACCCACAGGGGACGCCGGGGAGCTGTTTTTT; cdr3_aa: CSVAPTGDAGELFF
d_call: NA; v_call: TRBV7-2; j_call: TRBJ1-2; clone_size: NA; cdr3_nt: TGTGCCAGCAGCGGTGGACAGAGCTATGGCTACACCTTC; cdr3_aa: CASSGGQSYGYTF
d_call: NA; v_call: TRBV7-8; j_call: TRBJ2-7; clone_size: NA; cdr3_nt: TGTGCCAGCAGCCCCTCCCGGGAACCTTACTACGAGCAGTACTTC; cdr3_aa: CASSPSREPYYEQYF
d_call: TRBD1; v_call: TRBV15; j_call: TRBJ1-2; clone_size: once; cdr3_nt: TGTGCCACCATGAGGCAGGGGGCTGGCTATGGCTACACCTTC; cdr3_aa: CATMRQGAGYGYTF
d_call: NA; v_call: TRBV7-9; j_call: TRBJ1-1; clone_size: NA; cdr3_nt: TGTGCCAGCAGCATCACCGGGACACAGGACACTGAAGCTTTCTTT; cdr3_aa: CASSITGTQDTEAFF
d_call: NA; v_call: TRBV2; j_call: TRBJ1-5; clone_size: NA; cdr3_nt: TGTGCCAGCAGTGAATTTCGGGGAGTGGGCGATCAGCCCCAGCATTTT; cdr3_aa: CASSEFRGVGDQPQHF
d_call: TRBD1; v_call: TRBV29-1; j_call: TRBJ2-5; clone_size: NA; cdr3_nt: TGCAGCGCCGACAGGGGGTACCAAGAGACCCAGTACTTC; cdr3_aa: CSADRGYQETQYF
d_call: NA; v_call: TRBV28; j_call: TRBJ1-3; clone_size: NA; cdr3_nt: TGTGCCAGCAGTTTTTCGCGAGCTGGAAACACCATATATTTT; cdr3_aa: CASSFSRAGNTIYF
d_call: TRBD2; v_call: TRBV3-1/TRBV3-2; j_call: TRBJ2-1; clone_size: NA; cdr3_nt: TGTGCCAGCAGCCTAGCGGGAGCCTTAAATGAGCAGTTCTTC; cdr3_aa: CASSLAGALNEQFF
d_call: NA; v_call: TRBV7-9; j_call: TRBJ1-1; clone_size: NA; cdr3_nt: TGTGCCAGCAGCCCCAAGACACTGAACACTGAAGCTTTCTTT; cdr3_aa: CASSPKTLNTEAFF
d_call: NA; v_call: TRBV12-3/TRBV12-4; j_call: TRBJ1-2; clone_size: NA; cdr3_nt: TGTGCCAGCAGTACAGGGTTCTATGGCTACACCTTC; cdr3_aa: CASSTGFYGYTF
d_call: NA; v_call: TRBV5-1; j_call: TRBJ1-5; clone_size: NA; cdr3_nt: TGCGCCAGCAGCTTGGACGGGGGAAGGAATCAGCCCCAGCATTTT; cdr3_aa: CASSLDGGRNQPQHF
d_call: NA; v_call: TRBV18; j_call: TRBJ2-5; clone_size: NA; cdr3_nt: TGTGCCAGCTCGAACTTCAACAGGGAGGGAGAGACCCAGTACTTC; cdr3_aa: CASSNFNREGETQYF
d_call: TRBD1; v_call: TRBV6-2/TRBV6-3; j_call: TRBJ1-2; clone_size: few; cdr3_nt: TGTGCCAGCAGTGCCGGACAGGGGAAAAGATATGGCTACACCTTC; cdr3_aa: CASSAGQGKRYGYTF
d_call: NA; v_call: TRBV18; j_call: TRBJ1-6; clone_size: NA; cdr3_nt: TGTGCCAGCTCAGCGTTGGACAGTTTTAATTCACCCCTCCACTTT; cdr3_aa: CASSALDSFNSPLHF
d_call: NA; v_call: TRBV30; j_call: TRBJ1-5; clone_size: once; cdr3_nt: TGTGCCTGGAGTGGGAGGGTGGGCCAGCCCCAGCATTTT; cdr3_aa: CAWSGRVGQPQHF
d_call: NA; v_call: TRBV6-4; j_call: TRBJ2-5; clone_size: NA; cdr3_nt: TGTGCCAGCAACTACAGGGCGCGGGAGACCCAGTACTTC; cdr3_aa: CASNYRARETQYF
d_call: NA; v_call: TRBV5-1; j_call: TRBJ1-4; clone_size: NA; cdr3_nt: TGCGCCAGCAGCTTGGAGTTTGGCAGGGTGGAAAAACTGTTTTTT; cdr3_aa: CASSLEFGRVEKLFF
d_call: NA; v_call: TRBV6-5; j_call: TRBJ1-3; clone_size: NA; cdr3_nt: TGTGCCAGCAGTTACGAGGGGGTGATAGGAAACACCATATATTTT; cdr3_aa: CASSYEGVIGNTIYF
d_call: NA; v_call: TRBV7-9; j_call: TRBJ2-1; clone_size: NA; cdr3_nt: TGTGCCAGCAGCGGGGACTCGAGCTCCTACAATGAGCAGTTCTTC; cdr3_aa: CASSGDSSSYNEQFF
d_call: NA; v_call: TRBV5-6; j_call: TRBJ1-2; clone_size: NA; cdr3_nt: TGTGCCAGCAGCTTGAGGGCGGACAGCTATGGCTACACCTTC; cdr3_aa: CASSLRADSYGYTF
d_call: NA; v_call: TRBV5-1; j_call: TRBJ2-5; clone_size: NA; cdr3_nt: TGCGCCAGTAGACGGACGACAGGCCAAGAGACCCAGTACTTC; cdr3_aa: CASRRTTGQETQYF
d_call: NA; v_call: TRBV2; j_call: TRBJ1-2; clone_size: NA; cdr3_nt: TGTGCCAGCAGTGACCAGGGTAGGTCCCCAGCCTATGGCTACACCTTC; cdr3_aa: CASSDQGRSPAYGYTF
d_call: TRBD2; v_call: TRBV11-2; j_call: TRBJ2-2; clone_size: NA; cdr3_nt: TGTGCCAGCAGCTTGGCTAGCGGGAGCACCGGGGAGCTGTTTTTT; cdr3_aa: CASSLASGSTGELFF